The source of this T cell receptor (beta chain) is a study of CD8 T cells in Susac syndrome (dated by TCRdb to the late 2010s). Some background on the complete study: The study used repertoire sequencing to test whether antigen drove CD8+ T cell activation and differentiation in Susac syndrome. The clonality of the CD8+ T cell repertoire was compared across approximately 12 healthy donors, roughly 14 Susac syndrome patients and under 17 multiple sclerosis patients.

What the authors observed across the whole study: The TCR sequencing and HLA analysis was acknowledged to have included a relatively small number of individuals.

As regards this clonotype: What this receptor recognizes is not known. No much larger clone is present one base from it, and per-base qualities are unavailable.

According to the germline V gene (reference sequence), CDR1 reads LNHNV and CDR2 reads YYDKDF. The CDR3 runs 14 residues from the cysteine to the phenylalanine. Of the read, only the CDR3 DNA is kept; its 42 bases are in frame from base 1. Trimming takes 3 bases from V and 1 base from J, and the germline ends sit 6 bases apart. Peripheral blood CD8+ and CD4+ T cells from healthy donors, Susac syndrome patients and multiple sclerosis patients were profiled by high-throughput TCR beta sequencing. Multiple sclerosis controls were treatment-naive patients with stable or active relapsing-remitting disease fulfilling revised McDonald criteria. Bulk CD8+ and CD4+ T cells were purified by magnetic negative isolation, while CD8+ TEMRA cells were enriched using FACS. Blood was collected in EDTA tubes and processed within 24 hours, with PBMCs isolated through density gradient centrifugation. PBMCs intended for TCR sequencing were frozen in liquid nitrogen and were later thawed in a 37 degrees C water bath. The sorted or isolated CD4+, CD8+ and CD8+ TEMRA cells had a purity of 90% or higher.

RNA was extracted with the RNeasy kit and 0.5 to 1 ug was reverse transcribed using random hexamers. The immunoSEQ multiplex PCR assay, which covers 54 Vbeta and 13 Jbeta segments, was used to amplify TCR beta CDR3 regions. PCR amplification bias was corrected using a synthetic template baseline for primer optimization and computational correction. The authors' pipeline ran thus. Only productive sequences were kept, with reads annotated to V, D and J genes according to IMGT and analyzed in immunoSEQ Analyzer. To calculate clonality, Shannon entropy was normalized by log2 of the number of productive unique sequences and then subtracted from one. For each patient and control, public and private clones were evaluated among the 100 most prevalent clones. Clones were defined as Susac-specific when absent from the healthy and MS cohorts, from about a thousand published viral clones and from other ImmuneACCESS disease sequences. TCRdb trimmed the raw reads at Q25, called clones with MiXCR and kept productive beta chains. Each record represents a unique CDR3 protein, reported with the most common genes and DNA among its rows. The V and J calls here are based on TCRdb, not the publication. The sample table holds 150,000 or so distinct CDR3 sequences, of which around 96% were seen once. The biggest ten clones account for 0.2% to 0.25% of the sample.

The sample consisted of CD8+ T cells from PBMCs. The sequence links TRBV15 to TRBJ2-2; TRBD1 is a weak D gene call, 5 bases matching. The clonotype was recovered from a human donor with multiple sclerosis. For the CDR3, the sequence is CATSRTVNTGELFF. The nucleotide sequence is TGTGCCACCAGCAGGACAGTGAACACCGGGGAGCTGTTTTTT.